These 8 T cell receptor beta chains were sequenced from one sample in a study of molecular identifiers for immune sequencing clone quantification. TCRdb recomputed calls from the PCR reads with MiXCR, one row per CDR3 protein. Here the sample spans 300,000 to 400,000 distinct CDR3 sequences, roughly 24% being singletons. The sample was naive CD8+ T cells from blood, with Jurkat cell RNA spiked in. The subset: FACS-sorted CD8+CD4-CCR7+CD45RA+ naive T cells. The receptor set was obtained from a human donor in good health. Some libraries in this study had Jurkat cell RNA spiked in.

The sample holds many counts of this clonotype. Here the CDR3 reads CASSLDPLAGSTDTQYF. Written as DNA, the CDR3 is TGTGCCAGCAGCTTAGATCCCCTAGCGGGATCAACAGATACGCAGTATTTT. V gene TRBV7-6 combines with J gene TRBJ2-3, with TRBD2 identical over 9 bases. This CDR3 has 17 amino acids. The V gene's germline CDR1 is SGHVS and CDR2 FNYEAQ. The V gene end was trimmed by 1 base and the J gene end by 3 bases; junction bases not matched to a gene: 8.

This clonotype showed up many times. The rearrangement uses TRBV6-5 and TRBJ2-3; no reliable D call. The CDR3 covers 11 residues. Trimming took 5 bases from V and 4 from J, leaving 4 bases between them. Germline values: CDR1 MNHEY, CDR2 SVGAGI. The chain's CDR3 is CASSAADTQYF. CDR3 nucleotide sequence: TGTGCCAGCAGTGCCGCAGATACGCAGTATTTT.

This clonotype came up a few times. The genes are TRBV19 and TRBJ2-1; tentative D call: TRBD2 (5 bases). V was cut by 6 bases and J by 9 bases, with 21 bases left in between. This CDR3 has 15 residues. Germline V CDR1 and CDR2: LNHDA, SQIVND (reference sequence). For the CDR3, the DNA is TGTGCCAGTAGGGGAGAGGGTTCCCCGTTCGGTGAGCAGTTCTTC. It translates to CASRGEGSPFGEQFF.

There are a few counts of this clonotype. The chain recombines TRBV4-3 with TRBJ2-5; D is possibly TRBD1 (5 bases). CDR3 size: 14 residues. Germline-derived CDR1 and CDR2 are LGHNA and YSLEER. Trimming removed 1 base at V and 2 bases at J, with 8 bases between. CDR3 coding DNA: TGCGCCAGCAGCCAAGGACCAGGGCAAGAGACCCAGTACTTC. Its protein product is CASSQGPGQETQYF.

The J gene is TRBJ1-1, the V gene TRBV12-3 or TRBV12-4; D ambiguous. CDR3 size: 13 residues. The CDR3 DNA follows: TGTGCTAGCGGTTTAAATAGGGTTTCTGAAGCTTTCTTT. Translated, it gives CASGLNRVSEAFF.

In the case of this clonotype: A much larger clone lies one base from this, so it may be a read error. The chain recombines TRBV28 with TRBJ2-5, with D possibly matching TRBD1 (5 bases). CDR1 MDHEN and CDR2 SYDVKM come from the germline V gene. V was cut by 6 bases and J by 5 bases, with 16 bases left in between. The CDR3 is 14 amino acids. The CDR3 spells CASRANRPRETQYF. The CDR3 DNA reads TGTGCCAGCAGAGCTAACAGGCCCCGGGAGACCCAGTACTTC.

The table lists this clonotype with many counts. The CDR3 protein is CASSYSDWGAYEQYF. The CDR3 DNA reads TGTGCCAGCAGTTACTCGGACTGGGGGGCCTACGAGCAGTACTTC. The chain carries TRBV6-5 and TRBJ2-7; the D gene is possibly TRBD2 (6 bases). The V and J ends lost 0 bases and 2 bases respectively, with 11 bases between them. The germline V gene encodes CDR1 MNHEY and CDR2 SVGAGI. The CDR3 contains 15 residues.

About this clonotype: Possible read error: a much larger clone is one base away. The chain recombines TRBV9 with TRBJ2-3; 9 bases match TRBD2. CDR3 length: 15 amino acids. CDR1 is SGDLS and CDR2 is YYNGEE in the germline V gene. CDR3 protein: CASGVARGGKDTQYF. The DNA of the CDR3 is TGTGCCAGCGGCGTAGCGCGGGGGGGCAAAGATACGCAGTATTTT.